This paragraph covers one TCR beta chain sequence. The sample belongs to a study of blood T cell repertoires in COVID-19. Study context: Acute and convalescent COVID-19 samples came from the United States, Italy and Spain.

Produced via immunoSEQ multiplex PCR; TCRdb's table is partial and in-frame only. The sample lists 130,000 or so clones; about 89% were seen once. CDR1 and CDR2 from the germline V gene are SEHNR and FQNEAQ (reference sequence). The CDR3 loop spans 14 amino acids. V lost 3 bases and J 3 bases, leaving 8 bases between the germline ends. The clonotype was recovered from a man over 45 with active or convalescent COVID-19. The sample comprised peripheral blood. J is TRBJ2-2 and V is TRBV7-9; a possible D gene is TRBD1 (5 bases). The CDR3: CASSFRQHTGELFF. As DNA, the CDR3 is TGTGCCAGCAGCTTCCGACAGCACACCGGGGAGCTGTTTTTT.